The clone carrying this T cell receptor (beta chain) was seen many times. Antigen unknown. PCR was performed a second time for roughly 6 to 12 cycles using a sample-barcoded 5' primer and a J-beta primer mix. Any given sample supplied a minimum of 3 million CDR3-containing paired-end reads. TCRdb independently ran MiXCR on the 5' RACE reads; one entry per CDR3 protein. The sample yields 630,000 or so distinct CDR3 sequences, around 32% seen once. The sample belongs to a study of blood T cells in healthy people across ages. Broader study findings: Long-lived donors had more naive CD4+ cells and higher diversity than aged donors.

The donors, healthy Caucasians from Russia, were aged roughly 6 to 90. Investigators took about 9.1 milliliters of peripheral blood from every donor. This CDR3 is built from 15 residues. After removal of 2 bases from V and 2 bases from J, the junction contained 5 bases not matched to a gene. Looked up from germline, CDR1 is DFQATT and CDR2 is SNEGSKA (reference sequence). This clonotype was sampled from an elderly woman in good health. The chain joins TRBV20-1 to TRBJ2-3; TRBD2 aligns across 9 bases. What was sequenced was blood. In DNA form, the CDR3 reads TGCAGTGCTAGACCCTTAGCGGGGGACACAGATACGCAGTATTTT. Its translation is CSARPLAGDTDTQYF.